Following are 20 T cell receptor beta chains from one sample sequenced in a study of glioma-infiltrating T cells. TCR alpha and beta CDR3 regions were amplified from RNA using iRepertoire nested multiplex PCR. TCRdb re-analysed the multiplex PCR reads in MiXCR, keeping a single row per CDR3 protein. Of approximately 110,000 distinct CDR3 sequences in the sample, 20% to 25% were seen once. Sequences were obtained from glioma tissue, nonneoplastic brain tissue, or PBMCs (not recorded which). These receptors all come from a human donor with low-grade glioma or glioblastoma, undergoing nonglioma brain surgery, or in good health (not recorded which).

This clonotype was detected many times. In DNA, the CDR3 is TGTGCCAGCAGTTTCTGGGACAACATGAACACTGAAGCTTTCTTT. It yields the protein CASSFWDNMNTEAFF. This chain connects TRBV6-7 to TRBJ1-1, with D maybe TRBD1 (6 bases). TRBV6-7 is given ORF status, its function remaining uncertain. The CDR3 contains 15 residues. V lost 4 bases and J 0 bases, leaving 12 bases between the germline ends.

This clonotype was recorded many times. V and J are TRBV7-2 and TRBJ1-1; 7 bases align to TRBD1. This CDR3 has 15 amino acids. CDR1 and CDR2 (germline): SGHTA, FQGNSA. The ends lost 3 bases at V and 0 bases at J; junction bases unmatched: 4. The CDR3 DNA sequence: TGTGCCAGCAGCTTCTTGACAGGGTTGAACACTGAAGCTTTCTTT. It is translated as CASSFLTGLNTEAFF.

Only a few counts were recorded for this clonotype. The chain has TRBV7-2 and TRBJ2-7; 7 nucleotides line up with TRBD2. The germline V gene encodes CDR1 SGHTA and CDR2 FQGNSA. The J segment lost 5 bases and the V segment lost 3 bases, leaving 7 bases of the junction unmatched. The CDR3 spans 14 residues. CDR3 DNA sequence: TGTGCCAGCAGCTTTGATCGGACTAGGGACGAGCAGTACTTC. It encodes CASSFDRTRDEQYF.

This clonotype was seen many times. V and J are TRBV4-2 and TRBJ2-7, with TRBD2 as a possible D gene (5 bases). Germline V gene lookup returns CDR1 LGHNA and CDR2 YNFKEQ. Trimming shortened V by 2 bases and J by 10 bases, and 9 bases separated the two germline ends. The CDR3 spans 11 residues. In DNA form, the CDR3 reads TGTGCCAGCAGCCAATACGGGATTCAGTACTTC. It codes for CASSQYGIQYF.

The rearrangement links TRBV29-1 to TRBJ2-7; D gene uncertain. V lost 5 bases to trimming and J lost 5 bases, with 16 bases between them. Germline CDR1 and CDR2: SQVTM and ANQGSEA. CDR3 length equals 13 residues. For the CDR3, the DNA is TGCAGCGTTATTCTCGGCTTCCTGGACGAGCAGTACTTC. Translated, it gives CSVILGFLDEQYF.

This clonotype was counted ten times or more. CDR3 nucleotides: TGTGCCAGCAGCTTTACCCTGCGGGAGGGATTTACCGGGGAGCTGTTTTTT. As protein: CASSFTLREGFTGELFF. The chain combines TRBV7-2 with TRBJ2-2, with 9 positions matching TRBD2. This CDR3 is built from 17 residues. The V gene end was trimmed by 3 bases and the J gene end by 5 bases; junction bases not matched to a gene: 10. Germline-derived CDR1 and CDR2 are SGHTA and FQGNSA.

This clonotype was counted at least ten times. The chain recombines TRBV20-1 with TRBJ2-1; possibly TRBD1 or TRBD2 for D (5 bases each). Trimming took off 5 bases at V and 9 bases at J, with 23 bases between the two ends. Germline V gives CDR1 DFQATT, CDR2 SNEGSKA (reference sequence). CDR3 size: 15 residues. The CDR3 loop is CSAPHLGEGFGEQFF. CDR3 nucleotide sequence: TGCAGTGCTCCCCATTTGGGGGAAGGGTTTGGTGAGCAGTTCTTC.

The chain links TRBV12-3 or TRBV12-4 to TRBJ2-7; D not certain. Deletions cut 2 bases from V and 4 bases from J, with 9 bases between. The CDR3 is 13 amino acids. The CDR3 reads CASSLFRRYEQYF. The CDR3, as DNA: TGTGCCAGCAGTTTATTCAGGCGGTACGAGCAGTACTTC.

Comment on this clonotype: This may come from a read error, since a much larger clone is one base off. Since no conserved phenylalanine or tryptophan closes the CDR3, a read error is the likely cause. The rearrangement uses TRBV7-2 and TRBJ2-7, with TRBD1 matching 7 bases. The J segment lost 4 bases and the V segment lost 5 bases, leaving 11 bases of the junction unmatched. The germline CDR1 and CDR2 sequences are SGHTA and FQGNSA. CDR3 length: 15 amino acids. This CDR3 is CASSPQVGQNYEQYL. The CDR3 DNA reads as TGTGCCAGCAGCCCCCAGGTGGGACAGAATTACGAGCAGTACCTC.

This clonotype was detected ten times or more. CDR3: CASRPPTRDSTGELFF. In nucleotides, the CDR3 is TGTGCCAGCAGACCACCGACCCGGGACTCTACCGGGGAGCTGTTTTTT. The chain employs TRBV7-9 and TRBJ2-2, with TRBD2 as a possible D gene (6 bases). The germline CDR1 and CDR2 sequences are SEHNR and FQNEAQ (reference sequence). The CDR3 spans 16 residues. The ends were cut back, 6 bases at V and 5 bases at J, with 19 bases in the middle.

This clonotype was counted ten times or more. The gene calls are TRBV4-1 and TRBJ2-7; D call uncertain. This CDR3 spans 13 amino acids. CDR1 MGHRA and CDR2 YSYEKL come from the germline V gene. With 5 bases removed from V and 5 bases from J, the gap between germline ends came to 13 bases. CDR3 protein: CASSERSVDEQYF. The CDR3 bases are TGCGCCAGCAGCGAGAGGTCGGTGGACGAGCAGTACTTC.

This chain links TRBV11-2 with TRBJ2-7; D may be TRBD2 (6 bases). The CDR3 runs to 13 residues. CDR1 and CDR2 (germline): SGHAT, FQNNGV. The V and J ends lost 3 bases and 3 bases respectively, with 9 bases between them. The CDR3 DNA sequence: TGTGCCAGCAGCTTCGGCGGGAACTACGAGCAGTACTTC. Translated, it gives CASSFGGNYEQYF. Together with reference TRBV11-2 and TRBJ2-7, the CDR3 gives the full variable domain: EAGVAQSPRYKIIEKRQSVAFWCNPISGHATLYWYQQILGQGPKLLIQFQNNGVVDDSQLPKDRFSAERLKGVDSTLKIQPAKLEDSAVYLCASSFGGNYEQYFGPGTRLTVT.

Ten or more counts support this clonotype. The chain uses TRBV7-2 and TRBJ2-5, with 9 bases lining up with TRBD1. V dropped 4 bases and J dropped 4; count of bases not matched to a gene: 1. Germline V CDR1 and CDR2: SGHTA, FQGNSA. CDR3 size: 13 residues. CDR3 DNA: TGTGCCAGCAGCTCGGACAGGGGAGAGACCCAGTACTTC. Encoded protein: CASSSDRGETQYF.

This clonotype occurred many times. The chain couples TRBV5-5 to TRBJ1-1, with D tentatively TRBD1 (5 bases). CDR1 is SGHKS and CDR2 is YYEKEE in the germline V gene (reference sequence). The CDR3 spans 13 residues. Trimming cost V 5 bases and J 5 bases, with 13 bases left between them. CDR3 sequence: CASSQGPVTEAFF. CDR3 bases: TGTGCCAGCAGTCAGGGCCCCGTTACTGAAGCTTTCTTT.

This clonotype was detected ten times or more. V is TRBV6-6 and J is TRBJ2-3; TRBD1 matches 10 bases. V lost 0 bases to trimming and J lost 0 bases; unmatched junction nucleotides: 3. The germline V gene encodes CDR1 MNHNY and CDR2 SVGAGI (reference sequence). This CDR3 contains 17 residues. The CDR3 DNA is TGTGCCAGCAGTTACTCCGGGACAGGGGCTAGCACAGATACGCAGTATTTT. Protein product: CASSYSGTGASTDTQYF.

Turning to this clonotype: A much larger clone lies one base from this, so it may be a read error. V and J are TRBV12-3 or TRBV12-4 and TRBJ1-5; D may be TRBD1 (5 bases). The CDR3 contains 16 residues. The CDR3, as DNA: TGTGCCAGCAGTCTAGATCCGGGGCAGGGCAATCATCCCCAGCATTTT. It yields the protein CASSLDPGQGNHPQHF.

This clonotype was seen more than once but under ten times. The chain links TRBV11-2 to TRBJ2-7; the D call may be TRBD1 or TRBD2 (5 bases each). V was clipped by 1 base and J by 9 bases, with 13 bases between them. This CDR3 contains 13 residues. Germline lookup yields CDR1 SGHAT and CDR2 FQNNGV. The CDR3 protein is CASSLGGAGRQYF. CDR3 coding DNA: TGTGCCAGCAGCTTAGGAGGGGCAGGAAGGCAGTACTTC.

The V and J genes are TRBV7-9 and TRBJ2-5; 14 positions agree with TRBD2. CDR1 and CDR2 (germline): SEHNR, FQNEAQ (reference sequence). This CDR3 is 15 amino acids long. The V gene end was trimmed by 4 bases and the J gene end by 11 bases; junction bases not matched to a gene: 9. The CDR3 coding sequence is TGTGCCAGCAGCTCGGGACTAGCGGGAGTCTACGGGCAGTACTTC. Protein sequence: CASSSGLAGVYGQYF. Combining the CDR3 with reference TRBV7-9 and TRBJ2-5 gives the whole variable domain DTGVSQNPRHKITKRGQNVTFRCDPISEHNRLYWYRQTLGQGPEFLTYFQNEAQLEKSRLLSDRFSAERPKGSFSTLEIQRTEQGDSAMYLCASSSGLAGVYGQYFGPGTRLLVL.

Regarding this clonotype: Germline and junction disagree at one end, which may indicate a read error. The J gene is TRBJ2-1, the V gene TRBV7-2, with D unclear. CDR3 length: 16 amino acids. Per the germline V gene, CDR1 is SGHTA and CDR2 is FQGNSA. The CDR3 loop is CASSFRQNPAYIEQFF. CDR3 DNA sequence: TGTGCCAGCAGCTTCAGACAAAACCCAGCTTACATTGAGCAGTTCTTC.

Concerning this clonotype: A much larger clone sits a single nucleotide away, making a read error possible. This chain joins TRBV18 and TRBJ2-7, with a tentative D call TRBD1 (6 bases). Trimming removed 4 bases at V and 1 base at J, with 14 bases between. Germline CDR1 KGHSH, CDR2 LQKENI. The CDR3 extends over 15 amino acids. The CDR3: CASSQAGVSSYEQYF. CDR3 sequence (DNA): TGTGCCAGCTCACAAGCAGGGGTTTCGTCCTACGAGCAGTACTTC.